This T cell receptor (beta chain) stems from a study of OX40 agonist ivuxolimab in advanced cancers. Some background on the complete study: The costimulatory receptor OX40 (CD134) was targeted by ivuxolimab, a fully human IgG2 agonistic monoclonal antibody. The purpose of peripheral TCRbeta sequencing was to test whether ivuxolimab changed TCR sequence diversity and led to clonal T-cell expansion. Three dose-escalation patients achieved partial responses, one with hepatocellular carcinoma and two with cutaneous melanoma. Of the roughly 50 dose-escalation patients, hepatocellular carcinoma was present in around 19, melanoma in about 15, renal cell carcinoma in 9 and head and neck cancer in 9. Intravenous ivuxolimab was administered to patients every 2 weeks at six dose levels: 0.01, 0.1, 0.3, 1.5, 3 and 10 mg/kg. Patients were allowed to have had prior anti-PD-1, anti-PD-L1 or anti-CTLA-4 therapy, and 30% to 40% of the dose-escalation patients had previously received checkpoint inhibitors. The monotherapy dose-escalation portion (N of about 57 patients) of the phase I ivuxolimab trial is reported in the paper. The dose-escalation cohort was almost 85% male with a mean age of about 58 years, ranging from roughly 23 to 85. On the study overall, not on this receptor specifically: After ivuxolimab, expanded clones were on average more numerous among CD8+ T cells than among CD4+ T cells. The antigen specificity of the clonally expanded peripheral T cells was not determined. In the 0.1-3.0 mg/kg groups, partial responders were among the patients with the lowest normalized peripheral clonal expansion, particularly in CD8+ T cells. At doses of 0.1 to 3.0 mg/kg, clonal expansion of both CD4+ and CD8+ T cells in blood was seen between baseline and week 6. Low levels of normalized T-cell clonal expansion were also shown by some nonresponding patients.

The trial excluded patients who had a history of autoimmune disease or who were on systemic immunosuppression. Peripheral blood for TCR sequencing was drawn from every dose cohort at baseline, at cycle 4 day 1 and at cycle 7 day 1. Samples were obtained from an open-label, multicenter, first-in-human phase I dose-escalation trial of ivuxolimab. Adults with locally advanced or metastatic head and neck squamous cell, hepatocellular, melanoma or renal cell carcinoma were enrolled in the trial. Before TCR sequencing, CD4+ T cells and CD8+ T cells from peripheral blood were sorted into separate populations. About this clone itself: Its antigen is currently not known. No much larger clonotype is one base removed from it; base qualities were not supplied.

Genomic DNA was isolated from the sorted cells so that the TCRbeta CDR3 region could be sequenced. TCRbeta CDR3 regions were sequenced using the immunoSEQ Assay. TCRdb took over this immuneACCESS table, retaining in-frame rearrangements with V and J assigned. Such tables are incomplete; in checked studies, under half of the missing clones stem from an unresolved V gene, and the remainder is unexplained. The sample profile shows some 97,000 clones; 85% to 90% of them were found once. The ten largest clones take up roughly 0.15% of the sample. The CDR3 runs 16 residues from the cysteine to the phenylalanine. Only the CDR3 part of the read is kept: 48 bases, read in frame from the first base. CDR1 SGHRS and CDR2 YFSETQ were looked up in the germline V gene. V sheds 4 bases and J sheds 0 bases, leaving 17 bases between their ends.

This chain joins TRBV5-1 to TRBJ2-7; the D gene cannot be resolved beyond TRBD1 or TRBD2, each matching 5 bases. This specimen was CD4+ or CD8+ T cells sorted from blood, taken in a trial of the OX40 agonist ivuxolimab. The TCR was taken from an adult with an advanced solid tumor such as melanoma, head and neck, liver or kidney cancer. The nucleotides read TGCGCCAGCAGCGGGGATCCGGGACGGAGCTCCTACGAGCAGTACTTC. This encodes CASSGDPGRSSYEQYF. Outside the CDR3, residues come from the reference TRBV5-1 and TRBJ2-7 proteins, so the full variable domain is: KAGVTQTPRYLIKTRGQQVTLSCSPISGHRSVSWYQQTPGQGLQFLFEYFSETQRNKGNFPGRFSGRQFSNSRSEMNVSTLELGDSALYLCASSGDPGRSSYEQYFGPGTRLTVT.